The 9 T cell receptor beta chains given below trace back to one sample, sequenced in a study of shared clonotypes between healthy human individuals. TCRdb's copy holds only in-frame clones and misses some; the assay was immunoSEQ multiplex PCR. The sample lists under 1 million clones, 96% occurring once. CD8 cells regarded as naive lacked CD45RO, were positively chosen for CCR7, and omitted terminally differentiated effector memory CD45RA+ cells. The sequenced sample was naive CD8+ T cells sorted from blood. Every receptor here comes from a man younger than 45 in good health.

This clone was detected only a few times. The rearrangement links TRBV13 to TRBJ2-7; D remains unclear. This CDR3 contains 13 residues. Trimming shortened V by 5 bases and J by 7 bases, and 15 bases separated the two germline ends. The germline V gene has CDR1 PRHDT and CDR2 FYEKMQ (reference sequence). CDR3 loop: CASSPGPLREQYF. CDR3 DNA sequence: TGTGCCAGCAGCCCCGGGCCCCTACGGGAGCAGTACTTC.

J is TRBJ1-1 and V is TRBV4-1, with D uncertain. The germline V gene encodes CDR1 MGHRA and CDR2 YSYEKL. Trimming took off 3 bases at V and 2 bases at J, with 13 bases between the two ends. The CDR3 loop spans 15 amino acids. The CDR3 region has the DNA TGCGCCAGCAGCCACCCGGAGGGTCTAAACACTGAAGCTTTCTTT. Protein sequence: CASSHPEGLNTEAFF.

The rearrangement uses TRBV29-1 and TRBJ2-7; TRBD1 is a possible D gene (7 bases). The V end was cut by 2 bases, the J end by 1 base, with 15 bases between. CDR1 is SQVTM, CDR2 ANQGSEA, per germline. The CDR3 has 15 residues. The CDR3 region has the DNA TGCAGCGTTGAATCCCCAGGGGGGAATTCCTACGAGCAGTACTTC. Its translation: CSVESPGGNSYEQYF.

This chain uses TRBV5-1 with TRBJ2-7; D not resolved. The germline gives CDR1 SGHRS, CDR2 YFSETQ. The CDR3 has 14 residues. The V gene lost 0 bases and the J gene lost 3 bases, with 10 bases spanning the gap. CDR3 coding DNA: TGCGCCAGCAGCTTGGTAACCGATAACTACGAGCAGTACTTC. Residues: CASSLVTDNYEQYF.

The DNA of the CDR3 is TGTGCCAGCAGCTCATACTTAGCGTGGTCTTACAATGAGCAGTTCTTC. Its translation: CASSSYLAWSYNEQFF. The chain joins TRBV11-2 to TRBJ2-1, with a possible D match to TRBD2 (5 bases). The V end was cut by 4 bases, the J end by 4 bases, with 17 bases between. Germline-derived CDR1 and CDR2 are SGHAT and FQNNGV. This CDR3 is 16 amino acids long.

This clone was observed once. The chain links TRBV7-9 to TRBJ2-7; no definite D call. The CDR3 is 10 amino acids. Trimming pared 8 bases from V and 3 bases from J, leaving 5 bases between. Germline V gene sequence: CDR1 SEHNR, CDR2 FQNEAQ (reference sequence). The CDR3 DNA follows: TGTGCCAGCGGAGTCTACGAGCAGTACTTC. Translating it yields CASGVYEQYF.

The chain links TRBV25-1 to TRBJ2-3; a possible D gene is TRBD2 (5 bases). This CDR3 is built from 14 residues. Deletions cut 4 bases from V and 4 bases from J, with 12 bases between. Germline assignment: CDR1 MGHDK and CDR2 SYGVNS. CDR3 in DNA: TGTGCCAGCAGTGGAACGGGGTGGGCAGATACGCAGTATTTT. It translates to CASSGTGWADTQYF.

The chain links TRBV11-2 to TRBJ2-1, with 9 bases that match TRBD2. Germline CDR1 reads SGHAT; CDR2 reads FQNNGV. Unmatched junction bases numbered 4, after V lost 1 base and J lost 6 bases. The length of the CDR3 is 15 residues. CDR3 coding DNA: TGTGCCAGCAGCTTAGGTAAAGCGGGGGGCAATGAGCAGTTCTTC. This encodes CASSLGKAGGNEQFF.

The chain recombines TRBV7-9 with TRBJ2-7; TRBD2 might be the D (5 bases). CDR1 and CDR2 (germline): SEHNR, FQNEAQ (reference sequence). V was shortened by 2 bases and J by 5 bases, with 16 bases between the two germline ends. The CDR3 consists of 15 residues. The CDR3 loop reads CASSLFAGAVDEQYF. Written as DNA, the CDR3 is TGTGCCAGCAGCTTATTCGCCGGAGCGGTCGACGAGCAGTACTTC.